This T cell receptor beta chain appears in the sequencing data of a study of OX40 agonist ivuxolimab in advanced cancers. Turning to the study itself: Patients treated during dose escalation were battling hepatocellular carcinoma, melanoma, renal cell or head and neck cancer. Study findings and constraints: The CD4+ and CD8+ T cells in the blood had expanded clonally by week 6 at 0.1 to 3.0 mg/kg.

V lost 4 bases to trimming and J lost 7 bases, with 13 bases between them. The germline V gene has CDR1 MNHEY and CDR2 SVGAGI. There are 13 residues in the CDR3. This clone was observed a handful of times. What it binds is unknown. Using immunoSEQ multiplex PCR, the repertoire was profiled, and TCRdb retains in-frame clones only, with some absent. The table shows about 30,000 clones, with just over 90% occurring only once. The material was CD4+ or CD8+ T cells sorted from blood, obtained in a trial of the OX40 agonist ivuxolimab. This sequence was found in an adult with an advanced solid tumor such as melanoma, head and neck, liver or kidney cancer. The rearrangement uses TRBV6-5 and TRBJ1-2; TRBD1 is a possible D gene (6 bases). The CDR3, as DNA: TGTGCCAGCAGTTCCACAGGGATTCCTGGCTACACCTTC. As protein: CASSSTGIPGYTF.